These 5 T cell receptor beta chains share one sample of origin, sequenced in a study of OX40 agonist ivuxolimab in advanced cancers. Some clones are missing from TCRdb's copy, which holds only in-frame ones; the method was immunoSEQ multiplex PCR. The repertoire consists of roughly 50,000 clones, with around 77% occurring once and the leading ten covering roughly 6%. Sequencing used CD4+ or CD8+ T cells sorted from blood, obtained in a trial of the OX40 agonist ivuxolimab. The receptors were gathered from an adult with an advanced solid tumor such as melanoma, head and neck, liver or kidney cancer.

This chain connects TRBV7-3 to TRBJ2-7; D is undetermined. This CDR3 region has 13 residues. Germline assignment: CDR1 SGHTA and CDR2 FQGTGA. Deletions cut 2 bases from V and 5 bases from J, with 10 bases between. CDR3 DNA: TGTGCCAGCAGCTTAGACGGTACCCACGAGCAGTACTTC. The encoded protein is CASSLDGTHEQYF.

This rearrangement joins TRBV14 to TRBJ2-3; D unclear. V shed 0 bases and J shed 4 bases, with 14 bases lying between them. The germline CDR1 and CDR2 sequences are SGHDN and FVKESK. This CDR3 is built from 16 residues. The CDR3 loop is CASSQDFGVPPDTQYF. The CDR3, as DNA: TGTGCCAGCAGCCAAGATTTTGGAGTCCCCCCAGATACGCAGTATTTT.

This clone turned up a few times. The rearrangement links TRBV10-3 to TRBJ2-7; 8 bases line up with TRBD2. CDR3 length: 13 residues. J was trimmed by 2 bases and V by 5 bases; bases with no gene match: 2. Germline CDR1 and CDR2: ENHRY and SYGVKD. The CDR3 DNA reads as TGTGCCATCAGTTCGACTAGCGCCTACGAGCAGTACTTC. Translation: CAISSTSAYEQYF.

The chain carries TRBV5-1 and TRBJ1-6, with TRBD1 identical over 7 bases. V was clipped by 4 bases and J by 8 bases; unmatched bases: 9. Germline-derived CDR1 and CDR2 are SGHRS and YFSETQ. This CDR3 is built from 15 residues. CDR3 in DNA: TGCGCCAGCAGCGTGGGGGACAGTTCCGATTCACCCCTCCACTTT. Its translation is CASSVGDSSDSPLHF.

J is TRBJ2-4 and V is TRBV5-6, with D possibly TRBD1 on 6 matching bases. The CDR3 contains 16 residues. The ends were cut back, 4 bases at V and 3 bases at J, with 17 bases in the middle. Germline CDR1 reads SGHDT; CDR2 reads YYEEEE. CDR3 coding DNA: TGTGCCAGCAGCCCGACCCCAGGGGCGGACAAAAACATTCAGTACTTC. Encoded protein: CASSPTPGADKNIQYF.